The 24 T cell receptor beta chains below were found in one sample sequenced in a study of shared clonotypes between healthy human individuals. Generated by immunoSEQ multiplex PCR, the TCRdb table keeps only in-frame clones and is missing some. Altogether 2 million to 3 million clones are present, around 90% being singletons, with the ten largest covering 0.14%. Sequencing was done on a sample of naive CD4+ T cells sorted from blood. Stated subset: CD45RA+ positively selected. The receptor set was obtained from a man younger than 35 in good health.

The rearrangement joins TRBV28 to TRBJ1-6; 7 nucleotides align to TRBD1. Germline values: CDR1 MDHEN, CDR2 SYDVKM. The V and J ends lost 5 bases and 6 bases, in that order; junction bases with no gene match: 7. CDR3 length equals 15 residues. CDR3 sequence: CASSASGTANSPLHF. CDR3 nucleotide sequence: TGTGCCAGCAGTGCTTCCGGGACAGCTAATTCACCCCTCCACTTT.

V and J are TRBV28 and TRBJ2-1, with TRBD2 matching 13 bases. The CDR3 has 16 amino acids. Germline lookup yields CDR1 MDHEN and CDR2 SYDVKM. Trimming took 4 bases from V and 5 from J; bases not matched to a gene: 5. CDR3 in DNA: TGTGCCAGCAGTTCGGGACTAGCGGGGAGGGACAATGAGCAGTTCTTC. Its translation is CASSSGLAGRDNEQFF.

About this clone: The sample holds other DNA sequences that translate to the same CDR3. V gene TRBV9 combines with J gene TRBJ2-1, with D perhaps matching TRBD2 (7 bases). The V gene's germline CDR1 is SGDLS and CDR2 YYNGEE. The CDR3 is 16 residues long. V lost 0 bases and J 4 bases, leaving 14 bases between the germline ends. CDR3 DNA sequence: TGTGCCAGCAGCGTAGGGGGGCTAGCGGATTACAATGAGCAGTTCTTC. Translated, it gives CASSVGGLADYNEQFF.

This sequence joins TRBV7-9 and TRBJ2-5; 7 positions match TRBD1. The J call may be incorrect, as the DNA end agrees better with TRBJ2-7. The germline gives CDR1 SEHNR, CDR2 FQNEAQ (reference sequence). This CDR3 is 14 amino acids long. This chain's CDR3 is CASRSTGSSYEQYF. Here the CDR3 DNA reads TGTGCCAGCAGGTCGACAGGGAGCTCCTACGAGCAGTACTTC.

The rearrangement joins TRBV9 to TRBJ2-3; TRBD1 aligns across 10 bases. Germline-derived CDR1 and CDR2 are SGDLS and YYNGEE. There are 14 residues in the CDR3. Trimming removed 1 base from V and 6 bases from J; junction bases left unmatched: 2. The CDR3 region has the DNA TGTGCCAGCAGCGTACTGACAGGGGGCGATACGCAGTATTTT. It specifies CASSVLTGGDTQYF.

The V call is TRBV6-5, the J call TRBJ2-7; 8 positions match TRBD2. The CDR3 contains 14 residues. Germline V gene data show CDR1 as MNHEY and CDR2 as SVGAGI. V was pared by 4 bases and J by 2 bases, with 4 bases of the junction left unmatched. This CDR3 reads CASSSGLAPYEQYF. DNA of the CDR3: TGTGCCAGCAGTTCCGGACTAGCCCCCTACGAGCAGTACTTC.

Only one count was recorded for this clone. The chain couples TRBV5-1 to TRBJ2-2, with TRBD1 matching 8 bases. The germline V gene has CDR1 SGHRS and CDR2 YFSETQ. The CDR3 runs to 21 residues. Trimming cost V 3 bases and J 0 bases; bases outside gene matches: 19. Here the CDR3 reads CASSWVRGQVGSLSNTGELFF. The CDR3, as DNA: TGCGCCAGCAGCTGGGTTAGGGGACAGGTTGGGTCCTTGTCGAACACCGGGGAGCTGTTTTTT.

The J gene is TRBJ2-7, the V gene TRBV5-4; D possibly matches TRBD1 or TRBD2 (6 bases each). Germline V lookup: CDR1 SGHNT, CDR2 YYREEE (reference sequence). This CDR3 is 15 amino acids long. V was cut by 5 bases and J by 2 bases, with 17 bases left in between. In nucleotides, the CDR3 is TGTGCCAGCAGGGGGGAGGCAGGGGCGACCTACGAGCAGTACTTC. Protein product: CASRGEAGATYEQYF.

CDR3 sequence reads: CSADVGDQQYF. The CDR3 nucleotides are TGCAGTGCCGACGTTGGAGATCAGCAGTACTTC. The chain combines TRBV20-1 with TRBJ2-5, with D uncertain. The CDR3 has 11 amino acids. Trimming left V 6 bases short and J 11 bases short, with 16 bases between. CDR1 is DFQATT and CDR2 is SNEGSKA in the germline V gene (reference sequence).

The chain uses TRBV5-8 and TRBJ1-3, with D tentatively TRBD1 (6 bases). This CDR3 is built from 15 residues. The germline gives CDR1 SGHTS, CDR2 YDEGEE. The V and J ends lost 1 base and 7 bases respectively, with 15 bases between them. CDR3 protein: CASSLRGASVNTIYF. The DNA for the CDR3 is TGTGCCAGCAGCTTGAGGGGGGCATCTGTGAACACCATATATTTT.

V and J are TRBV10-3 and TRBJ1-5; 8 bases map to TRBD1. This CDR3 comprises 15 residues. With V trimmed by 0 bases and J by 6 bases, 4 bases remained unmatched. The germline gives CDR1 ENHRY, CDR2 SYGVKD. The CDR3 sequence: CAISESQGASQPQHF. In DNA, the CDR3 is TGTGCCATCAGTGAGTCGCAGGGGGCGAGTCAGCCCCAGCATTTT.

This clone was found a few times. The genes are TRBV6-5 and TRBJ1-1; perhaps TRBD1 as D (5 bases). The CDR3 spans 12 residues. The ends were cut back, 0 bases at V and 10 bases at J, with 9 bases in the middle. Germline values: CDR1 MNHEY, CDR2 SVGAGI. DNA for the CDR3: TGTGCCAGCAGTTACTCGTGGGGGGGAGCTTTCTTT. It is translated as CASSYSWGGAFF.

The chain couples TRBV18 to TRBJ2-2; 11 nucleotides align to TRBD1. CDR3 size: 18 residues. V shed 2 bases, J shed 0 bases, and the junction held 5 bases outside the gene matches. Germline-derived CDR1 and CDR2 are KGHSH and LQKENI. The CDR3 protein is CASSPTGTGGSNTGELFF. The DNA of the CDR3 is TGTGCCAGCTCACCAACCGGGACAGGGGGTTCGAACACCGGGGAGCTGTTTTTT. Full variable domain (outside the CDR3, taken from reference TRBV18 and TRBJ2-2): NAGVMQNPRHLVRRRGQEARLRCSPMKGHSHVYWYRQLPEEGLKFMVYLQKENIIDESGMPKERFSAEFPKEGPSILRIQQVVRGDSAAYFCASSPTGTGGSNTGELFFGEGSRLTVL.

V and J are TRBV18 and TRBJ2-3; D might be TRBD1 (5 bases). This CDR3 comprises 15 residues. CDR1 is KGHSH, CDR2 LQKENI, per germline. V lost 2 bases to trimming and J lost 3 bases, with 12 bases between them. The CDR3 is CASSPWARGTDTQYF. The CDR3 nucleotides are TGTGCCAGCTCACCATGGGCTAGGGGAACAGATACGCAGTATTTT.

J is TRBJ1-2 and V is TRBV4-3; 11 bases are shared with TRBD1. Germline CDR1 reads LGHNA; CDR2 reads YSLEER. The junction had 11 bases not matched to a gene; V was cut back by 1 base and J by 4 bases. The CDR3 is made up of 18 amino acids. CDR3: CASSQGVHPGQGGYGYTF. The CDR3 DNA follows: TGCGCCAGCAGCCAAGGAGTACACCCGGGACAGGGGGGCTATGGCTACACCTTC.

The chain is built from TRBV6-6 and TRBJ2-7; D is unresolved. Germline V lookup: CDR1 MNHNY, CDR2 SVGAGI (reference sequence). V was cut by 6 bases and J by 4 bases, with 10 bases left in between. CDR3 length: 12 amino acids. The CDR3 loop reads CASSRKEYEQYF. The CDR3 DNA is TGTGCCAGCAGCCGAAAAGAGTACGAGCAGTACTTC.

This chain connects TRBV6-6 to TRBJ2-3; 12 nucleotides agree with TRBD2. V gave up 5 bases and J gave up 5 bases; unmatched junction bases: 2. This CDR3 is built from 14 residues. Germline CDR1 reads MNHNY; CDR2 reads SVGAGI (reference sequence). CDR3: CASSRLAGVDTQYF. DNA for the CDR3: TGTGCCAGCAGTCGACTAGCGGGGGTAGATACGCAGTATTTT.

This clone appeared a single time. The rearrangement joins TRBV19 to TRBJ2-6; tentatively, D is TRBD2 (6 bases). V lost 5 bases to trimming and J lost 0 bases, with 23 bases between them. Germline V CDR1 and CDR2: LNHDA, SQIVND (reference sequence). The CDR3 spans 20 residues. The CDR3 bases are TGTGCCAGTAGTCCTAGGGACGGCGGGACCCTAAGCTCTGGGGCCAACGTCCTGACTTTC. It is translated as CASSPRDGGTLSSGANVLTF.

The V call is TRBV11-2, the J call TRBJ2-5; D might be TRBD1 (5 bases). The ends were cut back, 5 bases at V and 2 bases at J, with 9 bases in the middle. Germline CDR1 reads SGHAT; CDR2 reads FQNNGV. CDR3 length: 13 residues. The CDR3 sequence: CASSPREQETQYF. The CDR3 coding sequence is TGTGCCAGCAGCCCCAGGGAACAAGAGACCCAGTACTTC. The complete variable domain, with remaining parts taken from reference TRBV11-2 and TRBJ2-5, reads EAGVAQSPRYKIIEKRQSVAFWCNPISGHATLYWYQQILGQGPKLLIQFQNNGVVDDSQLPKDRFSAERLKGVDSTLKIQPAKLEDSAVYLCASSPREQETQYFGPGTRLLVL.

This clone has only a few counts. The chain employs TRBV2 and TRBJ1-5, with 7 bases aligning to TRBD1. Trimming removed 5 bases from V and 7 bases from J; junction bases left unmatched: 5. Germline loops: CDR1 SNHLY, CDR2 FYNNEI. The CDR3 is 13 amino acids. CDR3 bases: TGTGCCAGCAGTCTGACAGGGCGGCAGCCCCAGCATTTT. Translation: CASSLTGRQPQHF.

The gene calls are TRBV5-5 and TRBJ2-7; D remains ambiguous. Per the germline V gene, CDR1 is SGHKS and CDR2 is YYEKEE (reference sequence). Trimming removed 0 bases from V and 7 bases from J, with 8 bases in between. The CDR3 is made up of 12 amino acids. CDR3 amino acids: CASSLVAEEQYF. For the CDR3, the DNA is TGTGCCAGCAGCTTGGTGGCCGAGGAGCAGTACTTC.

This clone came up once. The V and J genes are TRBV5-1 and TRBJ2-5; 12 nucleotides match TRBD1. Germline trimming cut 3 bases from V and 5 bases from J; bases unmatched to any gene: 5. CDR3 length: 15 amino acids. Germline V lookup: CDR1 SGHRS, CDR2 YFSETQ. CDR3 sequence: CASSSGQGAGETQYF. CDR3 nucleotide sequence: TGCGCCAGCAGCTCGGGACAGGGGGCTGGGGAGACCCAGTACTTC.

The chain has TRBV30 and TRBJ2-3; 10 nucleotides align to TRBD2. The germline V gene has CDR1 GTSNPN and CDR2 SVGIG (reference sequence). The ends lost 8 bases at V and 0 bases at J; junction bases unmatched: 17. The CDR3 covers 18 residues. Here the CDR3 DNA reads TGTGCCACGAGAGGCCAGCGGGGGGGCCCTAGTAGCACAGATACGCAGTATTTT. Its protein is CATRGQRGGPSSTDTQYF.

For the CDR3, the DNA is TGTGCCAGCAGTGAAGATGGACGTGGGTTCGGATACTTC. Protein sequence: CASSEDGRGFGYF. J is TRBJ2-4 and V is TRBV2; the D is unclear. With 1 base removed from V and 16 bases from J, the gap between germline ends came to 17 bases. Germline CDR1 is SNHLY and CDR2 is FYNNEI. CDR3 length: 13 amino acids.